The clone carrying this T cell receptor (beta chain) is large (0.1 to 1%) within its sample. Its target is not known. The CDR3 runs 13 residues. Deletions cut 7 bases from V and 1 base from J, with 11 bases between. Germline V gives CDR1 GTSNPN, CDR2 SVGIG (reference sequence). Libraries were prepared by immunoSEQ multiplex PCR; TCRdb keeps only in-frame clonotypes and omits some of them. The sample has 640,000 or so clones; roughly 70% are singletons. Subsets obtained from CD4+ cells comprised CD45RA+ naive and CD45RA-negative memory cells. This specimen comes from a study of shared clonotypes between healthy human individuals. Study-level findings and limits: The generation probabilities recorded for non-shared clonotypes fell below those of clonotypes shared by all four donors.

Specimen: memory CD4+ T cells sorted from blood. Subset meaning: CD45RA-negative fraction. This TCR was sampled from a woman in her 30s in good health. The rearrangement joins TRBV30 to TRBJ1-5; D unresolved. In DNA, the CDR3 is TGTGCCTCGGGCCAGAGAAGCAATCAGCCCCAGCATTTT. Translation: CASGQRSNQPQHF. The entire variable domain, with the rest obtained from reference TRBV30 and TRBJ1-5, is as follows: SQTIHQWPATLVQPVGSPLSLECTVEGTSNPNLYWYRQAAGRGLQLLFYSVGIGQISSEVPQNLSASRPQDRQFILSSKKLLLSDSGFYLCASGQRSNQPQHFGDGTRLSIL.